A selection of T cell receptor beta chains follows, all from one sample in a study of cytotoxic CD8 clonotypes in ibrutinib-treated CLL. The data were produced by immunoSEQ multiplex PCR, yet TCRdb's version contains in-frame clones alone and is incomplete. The sample holds more than 20,000 clones; 70% to 80% are singletons and the top ten take roughly 24%. The source was PBMCs, collected before ibrutinib treatment. The source of these receptors is a human donor with chronic lymphocytic leukemia. Both conserved end residues are trimmed from each CDR3. D genes are given only for firm matches. Clone size is shown for a subset of rows, as once, few, many or a class of expanded clone.

clone_size	v_call	j_call	d_call	cdr3_aa
once	TRBV11-3	TRBJ2-2	TRBD1	ASSLRTGGNTGELF
few	TRBV28	TRBJ2-3	TRBD2	ASGSGTTYDTQY
once	TRBV5-1	TRBJ2-3	-	ASRPDSTDTQY
-	TRBV28	TRBJ1-1	-	ASSFVVVRRPAF
-	TRBV18	TRBJ1-2	-	ASSPPARAYGYT
-	TRBV6-1	TRBJ1-2	-	ASKLGRASDGYT
-	TRBV5-4	TRBJ2-1	TRBD1	ASSLGQGADNEQF
-	TRBV6-6	TRBJ2-5	TRBD2	ASKISGDPLETQY
-	TRBV19	TRBJ1-4	-	ASSNEKLF
-	TRBV11-3	TRBJ2-1	-	ASSLDRVPNNEQF
-	TRBV2	TRBJ2-3	-	ASVGGYTDTQY
few	TRBV10-3	TRBJ2-7	TRBD2	AISSAGVGYEQY
-	TRBV18	TRBJ1-1	-	ASSQTGTEAF
once	TRBV27	TRBJ1-4	-	ASAREGNEKLF
-	TRBV10-1	TRBJ2-1	-	ASSERQGNNEQF
-	TRBV7-9	TRBJ2-2	-	ATRQGGRVSANTGELF
-	TRBV6-5	TRBJ2-1	-	ASSTLISPYNEQF
-	TRBV9	TRBJ2-6	-	ASSGSWGANVLT
-	TRBV18	TRBJ1-1	-	ASSPIQGFTEAF
-	TRBV5-1	TRBJ1-1	TRBD1	ASSLGDRGEAF
-	TRBV7-3	TRBJ2-1	TRBD1	ASSATGTGDGNEQF
medium-sized	TRBV18	TRBJ2-2	TRBD2	ASSPLPSGSSGELF
few	TRBV5-1	TRBJ2-7	-	ASSSDSGAMPYEQY
-	TRBV7-9	TRBJ2-7	-	ASSFRGDEQY
few	TRBV19	TRBJ1-2	-	ASSPTLNNYGYT
-	TRBV29-1	TRBJ2-1	TRBD2	SADSGRARQF
-	TRBV15	TRBJ1-1	-	ATSRDPNTEAF
once	TRBV9	TRBJ2-7	-	ASSVDLGPYEQY
-	TRBV12-2	TRBJ2-7	-	ASRLGLFLSYEQY
once	TRBV18	TRBJ1-2	-	ASSSFPNYGYT
-	TRBV14	TRBJ2-2	-	ASSQDYLVGGGELF
-	TRBV19	TRBJ1-1	TRBD1	ASNNRGNTEAF
-	TRBV11-2	TRBJ2-3	-	ASSLVDTQY
once	TRBV5-6	TRBJ2-7	TRBD1	ASSLLGTANYEQY
-	TRBV2	TRBJ2-5	-	ASSVLPLGAGETQY
-	TRBV18	TRBJ2-3	TRBD1	ASSFTGASTDTQY
-	TRBV7-9	TRBJ2-1	-	ASSAEYNEQF
-	TRBV5-5	TRBJ2-5	-	ASSPKGTVETQY
-	TRBV27	TRBJ2-7	TRBD2	ATGLAGGNYEQY
-	TRBV6-6	TRBJ2-1	TRBD2	ASSYGSTSGQTEQF
-	TRBV2	TRBJ2-2	TRBD2	ASSEASSGRLGGELF
-	TRBV10-3	TRBJ2-1	TRBD2	AIRTIAGGPNEQF
-	TRBV5-1	TRBJ1-5	-	ASSFKVNQPQH
-	TRBV7-2	TRBJ1-2	-	ASSLTGQPNYGYT
-	TRBV18	TRBJ2-7	-	ASSPGRNSYEQY
-	TRBV7-2	TRBJ2-7	-	ASSSRREQY
few	TRBV4-1	TRBJ2-7	-	ASSHLDPYYEQY
-	TRBV20-1	TRBJ2-4	-	SAGAEVQY
-	TRBV29-1	TRBJ2-7	TRBD1	SVVKGQGSYEQY
-	TRBV7-2	TRBJ2-7	TRBD2	ASTGTSAQGFGEQY
-	TRBV9	TRBJ2-2	-	ASSVYTGELF
-	TRBV19	TRBJ2-2	-	ASRTPDRNTGELF
-	TRBV7-3	TRBJ1-3	-	ASRAASGNTIY
few	TRBV19	TRBJ2-2	TRBD2	ASTLAGFNTGELF
-	TRBV13	TRBJ2-5	-	ASTPFGQIETQY
-	TRBV19	TRBJ1-5	-	ASSWTAQPQH
-	TRBV25-1	TRBJ2-7	-	ASSEWLEQY